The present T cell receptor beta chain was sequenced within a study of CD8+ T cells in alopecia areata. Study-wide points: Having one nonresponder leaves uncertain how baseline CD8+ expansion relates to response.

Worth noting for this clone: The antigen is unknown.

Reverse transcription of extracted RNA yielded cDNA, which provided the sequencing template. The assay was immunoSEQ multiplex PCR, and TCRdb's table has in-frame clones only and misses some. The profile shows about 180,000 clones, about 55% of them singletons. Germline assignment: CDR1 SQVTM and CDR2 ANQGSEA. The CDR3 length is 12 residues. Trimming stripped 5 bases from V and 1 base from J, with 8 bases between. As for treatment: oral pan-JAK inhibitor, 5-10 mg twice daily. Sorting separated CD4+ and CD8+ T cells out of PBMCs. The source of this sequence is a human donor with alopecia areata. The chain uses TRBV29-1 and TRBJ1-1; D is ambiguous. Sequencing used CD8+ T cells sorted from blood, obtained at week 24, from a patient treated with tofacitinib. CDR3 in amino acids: CSVWVGNTEAFF. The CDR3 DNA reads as TGCAGCGTTTGGGTGGGGAACACTGAAGCTTTCTTT.